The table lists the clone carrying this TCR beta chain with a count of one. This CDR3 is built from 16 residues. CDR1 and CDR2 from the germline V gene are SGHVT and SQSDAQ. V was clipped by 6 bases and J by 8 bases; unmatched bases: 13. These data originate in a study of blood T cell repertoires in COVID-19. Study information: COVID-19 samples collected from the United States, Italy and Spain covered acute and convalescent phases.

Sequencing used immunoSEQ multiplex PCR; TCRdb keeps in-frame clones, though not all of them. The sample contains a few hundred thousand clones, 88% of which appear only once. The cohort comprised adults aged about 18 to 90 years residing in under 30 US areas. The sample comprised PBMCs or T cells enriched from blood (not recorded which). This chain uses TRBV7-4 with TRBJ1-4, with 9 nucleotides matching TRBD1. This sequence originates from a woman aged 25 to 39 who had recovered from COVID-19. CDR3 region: CASRYPTGGAGEKLFF. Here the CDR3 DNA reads TGTGCCAGCAGATATCCAACAGGGGGCGCCGGCGAAAAACTGTTTTTT.